These 5 T cell receptor beta chains came from one sample sequenced in a study of T cell clones after liver transplantation. Repertoires were generated with immunoSEQ multiplex PCR, while TCRdb's copy carries only in-frame clones and drops some. The sample contains over 90,000 clones, about 86% of which appear only once. The sequencing used CD4+ T cells from blood, collected approximately 43 months after liver transplant. These receptors were collected from a human patient who received a liver transplant. Part of the T cells may come from the graft donor.

As to this clone: Within the sample, other DNA sequences also encode this same CDR3. V usage is TRBV18 and J usage is TRBJ2-1, with TRBD2 matching over 9 bases. The J segment lost 7 bases and the V segment lost 2 bases, leaving 6 bases of the junction unmatched. The germline V gene encodes CDR1 KGHSH and CDR2 LQKENI. This CDR3 has 15 amino acids. In nucleotides, the CDR3 is TGTGCCAGCTCACCATTAGCGGGAGCGGGTAATGAGCAGTTCTTC. Amino acid sequence: CASSPLAGAGNEQFF.

The rearrangement uses TRBV9 and TRBJ1-2, with D maybe TRBD1 (5 bases). The CDR3 contains 13 residues. V was trimmed by 0 bases and J by 4 bases, leaving 7 bases between them. Germline assignment: CDR1 SGDLS and CDR2 YYNGEE. The CDR3 DNA reads as TGTGCCAGCAGCGTAGCGGGGGGCTATGGCTACACCTTC. Protein sequence: CASSVAGGYGYTF.

The chain is built from TRBV19 and TRBJ1-6; 8 positions match TRBD1. CDR3 length: 14 amino acids. CDR1 LNHDA and CDR2 SQIVND come from the germline V gene (reference sequence). V lost 3 bases and J lost 10; bases outside the gene matches: 5. In nucleotides, the CDR3 is TGTGCCAGTAGTATCCTGACAGGGGAATCACCCCTCCACTTT. Amino acids: CASSILTGESPLHF.

The rearrangement uses TRBV5-1 and TRBJ2-2; a possible D gene is TRBD1 (6 bases). Trimming shortened V by 1 base and J by 3 bases, and 10 bases separated the two germline ends. Germline CDR1 and CDR2: SGHRS and YFSETQ. The CDR3 is 15 amino acids. DNA for the CDR3: TGCGCCAGCAGCTTGTACCAGGGGTACACCGGGGAGCTGTTTTTT. It encodes CASSLYQGYTGELFF.

The chain is built from TRBV2 and TRBJ2-2, with D hard to call. Germline loops: CDR1 SNHLY, CDR2 FYNNEI. CDR3 length equals 15 residues. V was cut by 5 bases and J by 1 base, with 11 bases left in between. CDR3 DNA: TGTGCCAGCAGTCCACTCGCAGGGAACACCGGGGAGCTGTTTTTT. Translation: CASSPLAGNTGELFF.